The sequence of this T cell receptor (beta chain) was determined in a study of T cell responses to AZD1222 COVID-19 vaccine. Findings and caveats of the study: CD4 TCRs linked to vaccination spanned spike, dominating at 160-218 and 743-854.

Trimming cost V 3 bases and J 8 bases, with 10 bases left between them. Germline-derived CDR1 and CDR2 are MDHEN and SYDVKM. The length of the CDR3 is 12 residues. Profiled with immunoSEQ multiplex PCR; TCRdb holds only in-frame clones, not every one. The repertoire includes roughly 130,000 clones, about nine tenths of them detected once, and 1.4% to 1.5% sits in the top ten. In the case of this clone: What it recognizes is unknown.

This chain connects TRBV28 to TRBJ1-2; D gene unclear. The clonotype originates from an adult in good health. The sequencing here drew on peripheral blood, taken on day 0 of AZD1222 vaccination. The CDR3 nucleotides read TGTGCCAGCAGTTTGTCGAGTTGGGGCTACACCTTC. Its protein product is CASSLSSWGYTF.